One T cell receptor (beta chain) is described in this entry. In its sample, this clonotype was seen many times. Its recognized antigen is unknown. No qualities accompany the bases; no much larger clone lies one base away. Via the germline V gene (reference sequence), CDR1 is DFQATT and CDR2 SNEGSKA. Trimmed from V: 7 bases; trimmed from J: 2 bases; junction bases lacking a gene match: 6. The CDR3 goes from the cysteine to the phenylalanine over 14 residues. Only CDR3 DNA remains: 42 bases, in frame from the first base. Set within a cohort of healthcare workers in London, UK, this nested case-control study involved weekly PCR testing of nasopharyngeal swabs along with blood sampling. Healthcare workers were recruited between 23 and 31 March 2020, during the week of the UK lockdown, and were followed weekly for up to roughly 15 weeks. The data are from a study of early T cells in non-severe SARS-CoV-2 infection (dated by TCRdb to about 2021). About the investigation overall: Bulk RNA from unsorted whole blood was used for TCR sequencing, so alpha and beta chains could not be paired. What the authors observed across the whole study: Matching against VDJdb was skewed toward anti-spike CD8 responses, likely underestimated virus-specific expansions, and missed private and CD4 specificities.

The library was built by means of 5' RACE. Sequencing relied on a NextSeq 500. In the TCR library protocol, unique molecular identifiers were attached to individual cDNA molecules to correct for PCR bias and sequencing error. Both TCR alpha and beta chains were sequenced, and tight co-correlation was observed between alpha and beta sequence abundances in each sample. Turning to the authors' computational methods: Decombinator V4 was used to perform V gene, J gene and CDR3 annotation of TCR sequences. Expanded TCRs were defined as changing significantly between any two time points under a Poisson model with p below 0.0001. TCR abundances were normalised to the total number of TCRs sequenced in each sample and reported as counts per million. MAIT TCRs were defined by TRAV1-2 paired with TRAJ12, TRAJ20 or TRAJ33, and iNKT TCRs by TRAV10 paired with TRAJ18. VDJdb, accessed on 1 November 2021, was searched for TCRs annotated for CMV, EBV and SARS-CoV-2, and TCRs annotated for more than one antigen were excluded. The public reads were reanalyzed by TCRdb: fastp trimming at Q25, MiXCR alignment, in-frame beta chains only. Each entry is one CDR3 protein sequence, shown with its most common DNA and genes. These V and J calls originate from TCRdb's pipeline instead of the authors' own analysis. The sample records some 34,000 distinct CDR3 sequences, roughly 9.7% of which are singletons. 10% to 15% of the sample comes from the top ten.

This sequence originates from an adult who was a healthcare worker with PCR-confirmed SARS-CoV-2 infection or an uninfected control (not recorded which). The sequencing sample was made of whole blood. The rearranged segments are TRBV20-1 and TRBJ1-2, and 11 junctional nucleotides match TRBD1. CDR3 reads: CSVLRTGGNYGYTF. The DNA sequence is as follows: TGCAGTGTCCTCAGGACAGGGGGCAACTATGGCTACACCTTC.